Below, 10 T cell receptor beta chains from the same sample are listed, as sequenced in a study of radiation and T cells in renal cell carcinoma. Only in-frame clones appear in the TCRdb table, and some are missing; sequencing was by immunoSEQ multiplex PCR. This sample yields 100,000 to 150,000 clones, of which approximately 90% are seen a single time; 5.8% belongs to the top ten. Described time point: blood 2 weeks post-SBRT. Regarding treatment: 15 Gy SBRT to primary tumor, nephrectomy 4 weeks later. Sequenced here: blood, sampled from a patient whose treatment included radiotherapy and nephrectomy. The receptors stem from a woman in her seventies with renal cell carcinoma.

The genes are TRBV5-1 and TRBJ1-2; 11 positions match TRBD1. The CDR3 sequence is 15 residues long. Germline V gene sequence: CDR1 SGHRS, CDR2 YFSETQ. V shed 0 bases, J shed 4 bases, and the junction held 2 bases outside the gene matches. Here the CDR3 DNA reads TGCGCCAGCAGCTTGGACGGACAGGGGGCCTATGGCTACACCTTC. It yields the protein CASSLDGQGAYGYTF.

The gene calls are TRBV18 and TRBJ2-3, with TRBD1 matching over 9 bases. This CDR3 is built from 15 residues. Germline CDR1 and CDR2: KGHSH and LQKENI. V dropped 6 bases and J dropped 3; count of bases not matched to a gene: 7. This CDR3 is CASSPGQGVTDTQYF. CDR3 DNA: TGTGCCAGCTCGCCGGGACAGGGAGTGACAGATACGCAGTATTTT.

The chain employs TRBV29-1 and TRBJ1-2, with D unclear. The CDR3 is 11 residues long. Germline CDR1 reads SQVTM; CDR2 reads ANQGSEA. V lost 6 bases and J lost 0, with 5 bases in between. The CDR3 DNA reads as TGCAGCGTCCCTCCTAACTATGGCTACACCTTC. Protein product: CSVPPNYGYTF.

The V gene is TRBV6-6, the J gene TRBJ1-5, with D tentatively TRBD1 (5 bases). The CDR3 contains 15 residues. Germline V lookup: CDR1 MNHNY, CDR2 SVGAGI (reference sequence). The V gene lost 7 bases and the J gene lost 4 bases, with 17 bases spanning the gap. The CDR3 protein is CASTSRGRANQPQHF. CDR3 DNA sequence: TGTGCCAGCACCTCCCGGGGACGGGCGAATCAGCCCCAGCATTTT.

The CDR3 region has the DNA TGCAGCGCAAGACAGGGGGCCGACGAGCAGTACTTC. This codes for CSARQGADEQYF. This chain links TRBV29-1 with TRBJ2-7; 10 nucleotides match TRBD1. The V gene's germline CDR1 is SQVTM and CDR2 ANQGSEA. The junction had 5 bases not matched to a gene; V was cut back by 7 bases and J by 5 bases. The CDR3 is 12 residues long.

The chain has TRBV30 and TRBJ1-1; 7 nucleotides align to TRBD1. CDR1 and CDR2 (germline): GTSNPN, SVGIG (reference sequence). CDR3 size: 15 residues. The J segment lost 1 base and the V segment lost 0 bases, leaving 5 bases of the junction unmatched. DNA of the CDR3: TGTGCCTGGAGTGTAACGGGACAGACGAACACTGAAGCTTTCTTT. Its translation: CAWSVTGQTNTEAFF.

The rearrangement links TRBV7-2 to TRBJ1-2; 7 nucleotides agree with TRBD1. CDR1 is SGHTA, CDR2 FQGNSA, per germline. CDR3 length: 14 residues. J gave up 3 bases and V 4 bases, and 5 bases lay outside the gene matches. The CDR3 sequence: CASSSPGQYYGYTF. DNA of the CDR3: TGTGCCAGCAGCTCACCGGGACAGTACTATGGCTACACCTTC.

The J gene is TRBJ1-6, the V gene TRBV4-3; maybe TRBD1 (5 bases). CDR1 and CDR2 (germline): LGHNA, YSLEER. V gave up 3 bases and J gave up 7 bases, with 13 bases separating them. The CDR3 contains 15 residues. This CDR3 reads CASSHGGSSNSPLHF. CDR3 nucleotide sequence: TGCGCCAGCAGCCATGGGGGTAGTTCCAATTCACCCCTCCACTTT.

The chain is built from TRBV5-1 and TRBJ2-1; possible D gene TRBD1, 5 bases. The germline V gene has CDR1 SGHRS and CDR2 YFSETQ. The CDR3 is made up of 15 amino acids. V was clipped by 0 bases and J by 4 bases, with 11 bases between them. The CDR3: CASSLGQQKYNEQFF. The DNA for the CDR3 is TGCGCCAGCAGCTTGGGACAGCAAAAGTACAATGAGCAGTTCTTC.

The genes are TRBV4-2 and TRBJ2-7; TRBD2 aligns across 10 bases. CDR1 and CDR2 from the germline V gene are LGHNA and YNFKEQ. V was clipped by 0 bases and J by 1 base; unmatched bases: 6. The CDR3 has 17 amino acids. The CDR3 nucleotides are TGTGCCAGCAGCCAAGAGGGGGCTAGCGGGGGTTCCTACGAGCAGTACTTC. It codes for CASSQEGASGGSYEQYF.